Below are 24 T cell receptor beta chains sequenced from a single sample in a study of cytomegalovirus exposure and HLA in healthy donors. The primer mix had 60 Vbeta and 13 Jbeta primers. TCRdb's copy holds only in-frame clones and misses some; the assay was immunoSEQ multiplex PCR. The sample consists of approximately 76,000 clones, under 85% of them appearing once. Material for sequencing was PBMCs. The receptors stem from a woman between 40 and 55 years old in good health and CMV-seropositive.

The chain recombines TRBV30 with TRBJ2-7; 10 positions agree with TRBD2. The CDR3 sequence is 14 residues long. From germline, CDR1 is GTSNPN and CDR2 SVGIG (reference sequence). V was clipped by 3 bases and J by 5 bases; unmatched bases: 7. The CDR3 reads CAWSDSGGAHEQYF. The CDR3 bases are TGTGCCTGGAGCGACAGCGGGGGGGCCCACGAGCAGTACTTC.

V is TRBV29-1 and J is TRBJ1-2; 9 nucleotides agree with TRBD1. Per germline, CDR1 SQVTM and CDR2 ANQGSEA. V lost 6 bases and J lost 8; bases outside the gene matches: 10. The CDR3 spans 13 residues. The CDR3, as DNA: TGCAGCGTAGTGGACAGGGGAGTTCGGGGCTACACCTTC. It codes for CSVVDRGVRGYTF. Using reference TRBV29-1 and TRBJ1-2 for the parts outside the CDR3, the full variable domain is SAVISQKPSRDICQRGTSLTIQCQVDSQVTMMFWYRQQPGQSLTLIATANQGSEATYESGFVIDKFPISRPNLTFSTLTVSNMSPEDSSIYLCSVVDRGVRGYTFGSGTRLTVV.

This clone was seen only once. This rearrangement joins TRBV6-4 to TRBJ2-1, with TRBD2 identical over 13 bases. CDR1 is MRHNA and CDR2 is SNTAGT in the germline V gene. Trimming at V came to 4 bases and at J to 5 bases, leaving 5 bases not matched to a gene. The CDR3 spans 16 residues. DNA for the CDR3: TGTGCCAGCAGTGTCGAACTAGCGGGGGGGGACAATGAGCAGTTCTTC. The encoded protein is CASSVELAGGDNEQFF.

V is TRBV7-2 and J is TRBJ1-1, with a tentative D call TRBD1 (6 bases). Germline-derived CDR1 and CDR2 are SGHTA and FQGNSA. The CDR3 runs to 15 residues. V shed 4 bases and J shed 5 bases, with 17 bases lying between them. In DNA form, the CDR3 reads TGTGCCAGCAGCTCCTCCCGGGGGGGCAGAACTGAAGCTTTCTTT. Encoded protein: CASSSSRGGRTEAFF.

This chain uses TRBV5-4 with TRBJ1-4, with 7 bases lining up with TRBD1. Germline values: CDR1 SGHNT, CDR2 YYREEE (reference sequence). The CDR3 has 15 amino acids. J was trimmed by 5 bases and V by 4 bases; bases with no gene match: 8. Here the CDR3 reads CASSKETGSNEKLFF. The CDR3 DNA is TGTGCCAGCAGCAAGGAGACAGGGTCCAATGAAAAACTGTTTTTT.

V usage is TRBV6-5 and J usage is TRBJ2-1; 12 bases align to TRBD2. The J segment lost 9 bases and the V segment lost 10 bases, leaving 10 bases of the junction unmatched. CDR1 and CDR2 (germline): MNHEY, SVGAGI. The CDR3 spans 14 residues. CDR3 region: CATALAGGPIEQFF. CDR3 DNA: TGTGCCACCGCCCTAGCGGGAGGGCCTATTGAGCAGTTCTTC.

The genes are TRBV9 and TRBJ1-2, with unresolved D. The CDR3 spans 14 residues. V lost 3 bases and J 0 bases, leaving 9 bases between the germline ends. CDR1 is SGDLS and CDR2 is YYNGEE in the germline V gene. The CDR3, as DNA: TGTGCCAGCAGCGCCGACATATCTAACTATGGCTACACCTTC. Its translation: CASSADISNYGYTF.

This sequence joins TRBV5-1 and TRBJ1-4, with TRBD1 as a possible D gene (5 bases). The germline gives CDR1 SGHRS, CDR2 YFSETQ. This CDR3 has 17 residues. V was pared by 0 bases and J by 3 bases, with 15 bases between. CDR3 protein: CASSLARFSGPNEKLFF. CDR3 DNA: TGCGCCAGCAGCTTGGCTCGATTCTCAGGGCCTAATGAAAAACTGTTTTTT.

This chain links TRBV7-2 with TRBJ2-1; D is unclear. Trimming left V 5 bases short and J 5 bases short, with 7 bases between. This CDR3 has 12 residues. Per germline, CDR1 SGHTA and CDR2 FQGNSA. The chain's CDR3 is CASSPVDNEQFF. The CDR3 coding sequence is TGTGCCAGCAGCCCAGTGGACAATGAGCAGTTCTTC. Full variable domain (missing parts from reference TRBV7-2 and TRBJ2-1): GAGVSQSPSNKVTEKGKDVELRCDPISGHTALYWYRQSLGQGLEFLIYFQGNSAPDKSGLPSDRFSAERTGGSVSTLTIQRTQQEDSAVYLCASSPVDNEQFFGPGTRLTVL.

The chain has TRBV2 and TRBJ1-1; 8 nucleotides agree with TRBD1. Germline V CDR1 and CDR2: SNHLY, FYNNEI. V lost 6 bases, J lost 4 bases, and 4 bases stayed unmatched. CDR3 size: 13 residues. CDR3 region: CASSPDRGTEAFF. CDR3 DNA sequence: TGTGCCAGCAGCCCCGACAGGGGCACTGAAGCTTTCTTT.

J is TRBJ2-3 and V is TRBV5-4; perhaps TRBD2 as D (6 bases). Looked up from germline, CDR1 is SGHNT and CDR2 is YYREEE (reference sequence). The V end was cut by 4 bases, the J end by 5 bases, with 17 bases between. The CDR3 is 15 amino acids. The CDR3 loop is CASSHGLVEGDTQYF. CDR3 in DNA: TGTGCCAGCAGCCACGGACTGGTGGAGGGAGATACGCAGTATTTT.

This clone has a handful of counts. This rearrangement joins TRBV7-6 to TRBJ1-3; the match to TRBD1 covers 9 bases. CDR3 length equals 18 residues. V dropped 4 bases and J dropped 3; count of bases not matched to a gene: 13. Germline V lookup: CDR1 SGHVS, CDR2 FNYEAQ. The CDR3 nucleotides read TGTGCCAGCAGCTACGGGACAGGGTTGTATCTGGGTGGAAACACCATATATTTT. It translates to CASSYGTGLYLGGNTIYF.

The CDR3 bases are TGTGCCAGCAGCTCAATGACAGGGCGTAATTCACCCCTCCACTTT. Translated, it gives CASSSMTGRNSPLHF. The gene calls are TRBV7-6 and TRBJ1-6; TRBD1 aligns across 7 bases. V was clipped by 4 bases and J by 6 bases; unmatched bases: 6. The CDR3 is 15 amino acids. Per the germline V gene, CDR1 is SGHVS and CDR2 is FNYEAQ.

The rearrangement uses TRBV25-1 and TRBJ1-1; TRBD1 aligns across 10 bases. Germline lookup yields CDR1 MGHDK and CDR2 SYGVNS. V was pared by 7 bases and J by 3 bases, with 11 bases of the junction left unmatched. The length of the CDR3 is 16 residues. The CDR3 DNA is TGTGCCAGCATACCGACAGGGGGCGCTTGGGACACTGAAGCTTTCTTT. Its protein is CASIPTGGAWDTEAFF.

The chain links TRBV11-1 to TRBJ2-5; tentative D call: TRBD2 (5 bases). Near its end, the DNA agrees better with TRBJ2-7, so the J call may be wrong. There are 12 residues in the CDR3. Germline V gene lookup returns CDR1 SGHAT and CDR2 FQDESV (reference sequence). The CDR3 here is CASTKEGYEQYF. The CDR3 coding sequence is TGTGCCAGCACCAAAGAGGGATACGAGCAGTACTTC.

The chain employs TRBV7-9 and TRBJ1-2; 8 nucleotides match TRBD1. V was clipped by 3 bases and J by 1 base; unmatched bases: 4. CDR1 and CDR2 from the germline V gene are SEHNR and FQNEAQ (reference sequence). The CDR3 contains 15 residues. As DNA, the CDR3 is TGTGCCAGCAGCTTCGGACAGGGTAATAACTATGGCTACACCTTC. It specifies CASSFGQGNNYGYTF.

This chain joins TRBV19 and TRBJ2-2, with D possibly matching TRBD2 (7 bases). The germline gives CDR1 LNHDA, CDR2 SQIVND (reference sequence). The CDR3 sequence is 14 residues long. The V end was cut by 9 bases, the J end by 4 bases, with 15 bases between. The CDR3 sequence: CASRGAVPTGELFF. CDR3 DNA sequence: TGTGCCAGCCGGGGGGCCGTACCCACCGGGGAGCTGTTTTTT.

This chain links TRBV7-6 with TRBJ2-7, with TRBD2 matching 9 bases. This CDR3 has 14 amino acids. Germline CDR1 and CDR2: SGHVS and FNYEAQ. V dropped 5 bases and J dropped 3; count of bases not matched to a gene: 5. CDR3 loop: CASSPRGGGYEQYF. CDR3 DNA sequence: TGTGCCAGCAGCCCGCGGGGGGGTGGCTACGAGCAGTACTTC.

The genes are TRBV7-9 and TRBJ2-1; 10 nucleotides line up with TRBD2. Germline V gene data show CDR1 as SEHNR and CDR2 as FQNEAQ (reference sequence). This CDR3 contains 15 residues. J gave up 7 bases and V 5 bases, and 8 bases lay outside the gene matches. The CDR3: CASSPGTSVLNEQFF. CDR3 bases: TGTGCCAGCAGCCCCGGGACTAGCGTGTTGAATGAGCAGTTCTTC. The full variable domain, its missing parts supplied by reference TRBV7-9 and TRBJ2-1, is DTGVSQNPRHKITKRGQNVTFRCDPISEHNRLYWYRQTLGQGPEFLTYFQNEAQLEKSRLLSDRFSAERPKGSFSTLEIQRTEQGDSAMYLCASSPGTSVLNEQFFGPGTRLTVL.

This chain uses TRBV5-1 with TRBJ2-1; 9 nucleotides match TRBD2. CDR1 and CDR2 (germline): SGHRS, YFSETQ. V shed 4 bases and J 3 bases; nucleotides not matched to a gene: 5. The CDR3 has 15 amino acids. CDR3 nucleotides: TGCGCCAGCAGCGCGCGGGAGGGCCGCTACAATGAGCAGTTCTTC. It yields the protein CASSAREGRYNEQFF.

The chain employs TRBV5-1 and TRBJ2-7, with 7 nucleotides matching TRBD1. There are 13 residues in the CDR3. The germline V gene encodes CDR1 SGHRS and CDR2 YFSETQ. The J segment lost 5 bases and the V segment lost 4 bases, leaving 6 bases of the junction unmatched. The CDR3 nucleotides are TGCGCCAGCAGCGAGGGACAGAGAGACGAGCAGTACTTC. Protein sequence: CASSEGQRDEQYF.

The chain uses TRBV19 and TRBJ2-1, with D possibly TRBD2 on 5 matching bases. Germline CDR1 reads LNHDA; CDR2 reads SQIVND (reference sequence). With 8 bases removed from V and 0 bases from J, the gap between germline ends came to 11 bases. The CDR3 length is 14 residues. The CDR3 here is CASGGPSSYNEQFF. As DNA, the CDR3 is TGTGCCAGTGGCGGGCCGAGCTCCTACAATGAGCAGTTCTTC. Drawing the rest from reference TRBV19 and TRBJ2-1, the complete variable domain is DGGITQSPKYLFRKEGQNVTLSCEQNLNHDAMYWYRQDPGQGLRLIYYSQIVNDFQKGDIAEGYSVSREKKESFPLTVTSAQKNPTAFYLCASGGPSSYNEQFFGPGTRLTVL.

The chain employs TRBV7-2 and TRBJ2-7, with 7 bases identical to TRBD1. The CDR3 runs 14 residues. With V trimmed by 4 bases and J by 6 bases, 9 bases remained unmatched. From germline, CDR1 is SGHTA and CDR2 FQGNSA. CDR3 region: CASSSYGTDLEQYF. Here the CDR3 DNA reads TGTGCCAGCAGCTCCTACGGGACAGACCTCGAGCAGTACTTC.

There are a few counts of this clone. CDR3 DNA sequence: TGTGCCAGCAGGTCGTCCTGGACGACAGGGACTGAAGCTTTCTTT. Encoded protein: CASRSSWTTGTEAFF. The chain uses TRBV2 and TRBJ1-1; TRBD1 matches 7 bases. Germline V CDR1 and CDR2: SNHLY, FYNNEI. With 6 bases clipped from V and 5 bases from J, the junction kept 12 bases outside the gene matches. The CDR3 totals 15 residues.